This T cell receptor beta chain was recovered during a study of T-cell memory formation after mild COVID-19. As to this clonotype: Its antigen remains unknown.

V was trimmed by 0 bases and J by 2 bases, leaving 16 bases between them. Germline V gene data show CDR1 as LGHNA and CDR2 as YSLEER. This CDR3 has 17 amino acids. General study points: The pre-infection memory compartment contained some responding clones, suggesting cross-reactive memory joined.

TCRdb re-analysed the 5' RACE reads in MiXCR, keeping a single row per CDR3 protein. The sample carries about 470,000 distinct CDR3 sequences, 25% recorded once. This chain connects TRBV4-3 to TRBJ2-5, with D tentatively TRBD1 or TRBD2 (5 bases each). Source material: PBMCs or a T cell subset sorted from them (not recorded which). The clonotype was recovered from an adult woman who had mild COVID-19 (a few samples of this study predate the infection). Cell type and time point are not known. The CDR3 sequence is CASSQDRTRGGQETQYF. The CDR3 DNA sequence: TGCGCCAGCAGCCAAGACAGGACACGTGGGGGTCAAGAGACCCAGTACTTC.